This TCR beta chain was observed in a study of blood T cell repertoires in COVID-19. The table came from immunoSEQ multiplex PCR; TCRdb's copy has only in-frame clones and leaves some out. Among roughly 50,000 clones listed, around 82% were seen once. Germline CDR1 and CDR2: MNHEY and SVGAGI. Trimming cost V 3 bases and J 8 bases; bases outside gene matches: 5. This CDR3 region has 14 residues. The sequence came from a middle-aged man with acute or convalescent COVID-19. Sequencing was performed on peripheral blood. The chain employs TRBV6-5 and TRBJ1-5, with TRBD1 matching over 9 bases. This CDR3 reads CASSYGQGLKPQHF. The CDR3 region has the DNA TGTGCCAGCAGTTATGGACAGGGGTTGAAGCCCCAGCATTTT.